The 28 T cell receptor beta chains in this list originate from one sample, sequenced in a study of T-cell memory formation after mild COVID-19. TCRdb passed the 5' RACE reads through MiXCR, listing each CDR3 protein once. Of 300,000 to 350,000 distinct CDR3 sequences in the sample, 10% to 15% are singletons; the top ten hold about a fifth. The sample comprised PBMCs or a T cell subset sorted from them (not recorded which). These receptor sequences come from a young man who had mild COVID-19 (a few samples of this study predate the infection). Cell type and time point are not known.

The chain has TRBV6-2 or TRBV6-3 and TRBJ1-1, with no clear D. V lost 5 bases and J lost 1, with 8 bases in between. Germline V gives CDR1 MNHEY, CDR2 SVGEGT. The CDR3 consists of 13 residues. CDR3 nucleotide sequence: TGTGCCAGCAGTAAAACAACGAACACTGAAGCTTTCTTT. Translating gives CASSKTTNTEAFF.

This clonotype was counted at least ten times. V gene TRBV7-9 combines with J gene TRBJ1-6; the D is unclear. The germline V and J ends were trimmed by 5 bases and 9 bases, with 14 bases remaining between them. The V gene's germline CDR1 is SEHNR and CDR2 FQNEAQ (reference sequence). This CDR3 comprises 14 residues. CDR3 in amino acids: CASSLGVPGSPLHF. Here the CDR3 DNA reads TGTGCCAGCAGCCTGGGAGTCCCCGGTTCACCCCTCCACTTT. Together with reference TRBV7-9 and TRBJ1-6, the CDR3 gives the full variable domain: DTGVSQNPRHKITKRGQNVTFRCDPISEHNRLYWYRQTLGQGPEFLTYFQNEAQLEKSRLLSDRFSAERPKGSFSTLEIQRTEQGDSAMYLCASSLGVPGSPLHFGNGTRLTVT.

This clonotype was detected a few times. The chain joins TRBV11-2 to TRBJ2-3, with TRBD2 matching over 10 bases. The germline CDR1 and CDR2 sequences are SGHAT and FQNNGV. V was pared by 4 bases and J by 0 bases, with 10 bases of the junction left unmatched. The CDR3 runs to 18 residues. In DNA, the CDR3 is TGTGCCAGCAGCTCGGGGCTAGCGGGGGTAACTAGCACAGATACGCAGTATTTT. This codes for CASSSGLAGVTSTDTQYF.

The V gene is TRBV5-1, the J gene TRBJ2-1, with 7 bases fitting TRBD1. The germline CDR1 and CDR2 sequences are SGHRS and YFSETQ. This CDR3 spans 14 amino acids. V gave up 5 bases and J gave up 5 bases; unmatched junction bases: 7. In DNA form, the CDR3 reads TGCGCCAGCAGTCTGGGGACAGTACACAATGAGCAGTTCTTC. Amino acid sequence: CASSLGTVHNEQFF.

This chain joins TRBV2 and TRBJ2-7; 10 bases are shared with TRBD2. Trimming removed 5 bases from V and 6 bases from J; junction bases left unmatched: 7. Germline CDR1 is SNHLY and CDR2 is FYNNEI. The CDR3 extends over 14 amino acids. This chain's CDR3 is CASSLEAGGREQYF. The CDR3 DNA follows: TGTGCCAGCAGTTTAGAAGCGGGGGGGCGCGAGCAGTACTTC. Combining the CDR3 with reference TRBV2 and TRBJ2-7 gives the whole variable domain EPEVTQTPSHQVTQMGQEVILRCVPISNHLYFYWYRQILGQKVEFLVSFYNNEISEKSEIFDDQFSVERPDGSNFTLKIRSTKLEDSAMYFCASSLEAGGREQYFGPGTRLTVT.

This clonotype was picked up a small number of times. CDR3 sequence: CASSLDPSTDTQYF. CDR3 nucleotides: TGCGCCAGCAGCTTGGACCCCAGCACAGATACGCAGTATTTT. The gene calls are TRBV5-1 and TRBJ2-3; D remains unclear. CDR3 size: 14 residues. Germline V CDR1 and CDR2: SGHRS, YFSETQ. V was clipped by 0 bases and J by 0 bases, with 5 bases between them.

This clonotype occurred a few times. DNA for the CDR3: TGCGCCAGCAGCCAAGAGTCCGGGCCTAATGTTGATACGCAGTATTTT. Encoded protein: CASSQESGPNVDTQYF. The V and J genes are TRBV4-1 and TRBJ2-3; no clear D gene. With 0 bases removed from V and 6 bases from J, the gap between germline ends came to 16 bases. The CDR3 sequence is 16 residues long. The germline gives CDR1 MGHRA, CDR2 YSYEKL.

This clonotype occurred a few times. The chain carries TRBV14 and TRBJ2-1, with D possibly matching TRBD1 (6 bases). The V end was cut by 4 bases, the J end by 6 bases, with 10 bases between. CDR3 length: 13 residues. The V gene's germline CDR1 is SGHDN and CDR2 FVKESK. The CDR3 DNA follows: TGTGCCAGCAGCCTAACAGGGCCCAATGAGCAGTTCTTC. As protein: CASSLTGPNEQFF.

This chain links TRBV5-1 with TRBJ1-1, with unresolved D. Trimming left V 5 bases short and J 6 bases short, with 17 bases between. The CDR3 spans 14 residues. CDR1 is SGHRS, CDR2 YFSETQ, per germline. CDR3 in DNA: TGCGCCAGCAGACTTGTTTGGGGAACCCCTGAAGCTTTCTTT. It specifies CASRLVWGTPEAFF.

The V call is TRBV4-1, the J call TRBJ1-3; D unresolved. The CDR3 spans 16 residues. Germline CDR1 MGHRA, CDR2 YSYEKL. V dropped 2 bases and J dropped 4 bases, with 15 bases sitting between them. CDR3 coding DNA: TGCGCCAGCAGCCAAAGAGATTGGGAGACAGGAAACACCATATATTTT. This translates into CASSQRDWETGNTIYF.

This clonotype has at least ten counts. V usage is TRBV12-3 or TRBV12-4 and J usage is TRBJ1-5, with 8 nucleotides matching TRBD1. The CDR3 is 13 residues long. V lost 5 bases, J lost 7 bases, and 4 bases stayed unmatched. As DNA, the CDR3 is TGTGCCAGCAGTAAGGACAGGGAGCAGCCCCAGCATTTT. This encodes CASSKDREQPQHF.

A few counts support this clonotype. This chain connects TRBV7-2 to TRBJ2-1; TRBD2 is a possible D gene (5 bases). V was cut by 1 base and J by 5 bases, with 12 bases left in between. CDR1 and CDR2 (germline): SGHTA, FQGNSA. There are 15 residues in the CDR3. CDR3 nucleotides: TGTGCCAGCAGCTTAGATCCTAGCCCCCACAATGAGCAGTTCTTC. This translates into CASSLDPSPHNEQFF.

The chain recombines TRBV6-5 with TRBJ1-1, with D perhaps matching TRBD1 (5 bases). V gave up 6 bases and J gave up 11 bases, with 16 bases separating them. Per the germline V gene, CDR1 is MNHEY and CDR2 is SVGAGI. The CDR3 has 12 residues. The CDR3 protein is CASSHTGAGAFF. CDR3 nucleotides: TGTGCCAGCAGCCACACCGGGGCGGGGGCTTTCTTT.

This clonotype showed up just once. The V gene is TRBV5-1, the J gene TRBJ2-7; D may correspond to TRBD1 or TRBD2 (5 bases each). The CDR3 loop spans 15 amino acids. Per the germline V gene, CDR1 is SGHRS and CDR2 is YFSETQ. V was clipped by 3 bases and J by 5 bases, with 18 bases between them. The CDR3 is CASSSAGTLRDEQYF. In DNA, the CDR3 is TGCGCCAGCAGCTCGGCCGGGACGTTGCGCGACGAGCAGTACTTC. The full variable domain, completed using reference TRBV5-1 and TRBJ2-7, is KAGVTQTPRYLIKTRGQQVTLSCSPISGHRSVSWYQQTPGQGLQFLFEYFSETQRNKGNFPGRFSGRQFSNSRSEMNVSTLELGDSALYLCASSSAGTLRDEQYFGPGTRLTVT.

This clonotype was seen a handful of times. The chain has TRBV7-9 and TRBJ2-5; the D gene is possibly TRBD2 (6 bases). V was trimmed by 5 bases and J by 11 bases, leaving 24 bases between them. The CDR3 length is 15 residues. In germline, CDR1 is SEHNR, CDR2 FQNEAQ (reference sequence). In DNA form, the CDR3 reads TGTGCCAGCAGCCACCCCGTGGGGGGAGGATACCTACAGTACTTC. Translation gives CASSHPVGGGYLQYF.

The rearrangement uses TRBV10-3 and TRBJ2-1; 8 nucleotides match TRBD2. The CDR3 extends over 13 amino acids. J was trimmed by 9 bases and V by 10 bases; bases with no gene match: 11. CDR1 is ENHRY, CDR2 SYGVKD, per germline. In DNA form, the CDR3 reads TGTGCCACCCGTAGCGGGGCGGAGGGTGAGCAGTTCTTC. It codes for CATRSGAEGEQFF.

This clonotype was found a few times. V usage is TRBV12-3 or TRBV12-4 and J usage is TRBJ2-5; maybe TRBD2 (6 bases). The CDR3 length is 14 residues. V was shortened by 6 bases and J by 4 bases, with 15 bases between the two germline ends. Here the CDR3 DNA reads TGTGCCAGCAGCCCCGGGGGTAGGCGAGAGACCCAGTACTTC. Protein product: CASSPGGRRETQYF.

The chain is built from TRBV5-1 and TRBJ1-6; TRBD1 aligns across 10 bases. In germline, CDR1 is SGHRS, CDR2 YFSETQ. This CDR3 is built from 16 residues. V shed 2 bases, J shed 7 bases, and the junction held 6 bases outside the gene matches. CDR3 sequence: CASSFYLTGGNSPLHF. CDR3 DNA: TGCGCCAGCAGCTTTTATCTGACAGGGGGCAATTCACCCCTCCACTTT. The whole variable domain, remainder taken from reference TRBV5-1 and TRBJ1-6, is KAGVTQTPRYLIKTRGQQVTLSCSPISGHRSVSWYQQTPGQGLQFLFEYFSETQRNKGNFPGRFSGRQFSNSRSEMNVSTLELGDSALYLCASSFYLTGGNSPLHFGNGTRLTVT.

This clonotype was picked up many times. V and J are TRBV13 and TRBJ2-7; 7 bases fit TRBD1. This CDR3 comprises 15 residues. CDR1 is PRHDT, CDR2 FYEKMQ, per germline (reference sequence). After removal of 0 bases from V and 1 base from J, the junction contained 3 bases not matched to a gene. The CDR3 coding sequence is TGTGCCAGCAGCTTAGGAGCCAGGGGGTCCTACGAGCAGTACGTC. Translation: CASSLGARGSYEQYV.

This clonotype showed up just a few times. This chain connects TRBV20-1 to TRBJ2-1, with D possibly matching TRBD1 (5 bases). Germline V CDR1 and CDR2: DFQATT, SNEGSKA (reference sequence). Between the trimmed V and J ends, which lost 1 base and 7 bases, there was a span of 11 bases. The CDR3 is made up of 13 amino acids. CDR3 sequence reads: CSARVGPRNEQFF. The CDR3 DNA reads as TGCAGTGCTAGAGTGGGGCCGAGGAATGAGCAGTTCTTC.

The V and J genes are TRBV3-1 and TRBJ2-3; D call uncertain. This CDR3 has 13 residues. Trimming stripped 4 bases from V and 9 bases from J, with 14 bases between. Germline V gives CDR1 LGHDT, CDR2 YNNKEL (reference sequence). Here the CDR3 reads CASSPYETGTQYF. In DNA, the CDR3 is TGTGCCAGCAGCCCATACGAGACCGGGACGCAGTATTTT.

The chain is built from TRBV29-1 and TRBJ2-3, with 7 bases that match TRBD2. Germline V gene sequence: CDR1 SQVTM, CDR2 ANQGSEA. The CDR3 runs to 16 residues. V was clipped by 1 base and J by 2 bases; unmatched bases: 9. The CDR3 loop reads CSVEGVQRDFTDTQYF. The CDR3 nucleotides are TGCAGCGTTGAAGGGGTCCAGCGGGACTTCACAGATACGCAGTATTTT.

This chain joins TRBV4-1 and TRBJ1-1; TRBD1 aligns across 7 bases. Germline assignment: CDR1 MGHRA and CDR2 YSYEKL. The CDR3 spans 15 residues. The V gene end was trimmed by 0 bases and the J gene end by 7 bases; junction bases not matched to a gene: 8. For the CDR3, the DNA is TGCGCCAGCAGCCAAGAAGACAGGGTGGGGGATGAAGCTTTCTTT. This codes for CASSQEDRVGDEAFF.

This clonotype was picked up a small number of times. The V call is TRBV5-1, the J call TRBJ2-1; TRBD2 aligns across 10 bases. The junction had 11 bases not matched to a gene; V was cut back by 1 base and J by 7 bases. CDR1 and CDR2 from the germline V gene are SGHRS and YFSETQ. The CDR3 sequence is 17 residues long. The CDR3: CASSLSSGGPPGNEQFF. The CDR3 coding sequence is TGCGCCAGCAGCTTGAGTAGCGGGGGGCCTCCTGGGAATGAGCAGTTCTTC.

In this sample, this clonotype turned up a few times. The chain has TRBV7-9 and TRBJ1-1, with no clear D. Per germline, CDR1 SEHNR and CDR2 FQNEAQ (reference sequence). Deletions cut 7 bases from V and 3 bases from J, with 12 bases between. The CDR3 contains 13 residues. The CDR3 nucleotides read TGTGCCAGCACCCCCAGAGAGGACACTGAAGCTTTCTTT. Amino acids: CASTPREDTEAFF.

At least ten counts were recorded for this clonotype. The genes are TRBV20-1 and TRBJ2-1; D is ambiguous. Germline assignment: CDR1 DFQATT and CDR2 SNEGSKA (reference sequence). V shed 3 bases and J shed 7 bases, with 4 bases lying between them. The CDR3 covers 10 residues. The CDR3, as DNA: TGCAGTGCTAGGAAGAATGAGCAGTTCTTC. Amino acids: CSARKNEQFF.

J is TRBJ1-1 and V is TRBV6-6; the match to TRBD1 covers 7 bases. CDR3 length: 16 residues. The V gene's germline CDR1 is MNHNY and CDR2 SVGAGI (reference sequence). Trimming removed 8 bases from V and 6 bases from J; junction bases left unmatched: 18. The CDR3 DNA reads TGTGCCAGCGCACACAGGGGCAAGAAAGACTTCCCTGAAGCTTTCTTT. Translation: CASAHRGKKDFPEAFF.

The J gene is TRBJ2-3, the V gene TRBV7-2; 7 positions agree with TRBD2. Germline-derived CDR1 and CDR2 are SGHTA and FQGNSA. J was trimmed by 6 bases and V by 2 bases; bases with no gene match: 5. The CDR3 runs to 14 residues. CDR3 loop: CASSLLTSDDTQYF. In DNA form, the CDR3 reads TGTGCCAGCAGCTTACTTACTAGCGACGATACGCAGTATTTT.